The sequence of this T cell receptor beta chain was determined in a study of T-cell reconstitution after alpha-beta-depleted transplantation in children. J lost 0 bases, V lost 8 bases, and 5 bases had no gene match. Germline assignment: CDR1 MNHNS and CDR2 SASEGT. The length of the CDR3 is 14 residues. Construction of the TCRbeta library involved unique molecular identifiers. Via MiXCR, TCRdb re-called the PCR reads, giving one row per CDR3 protein. The sample has about 340,000 distinct CDR3 sequences; 10% to 15% are singletons. The chain links TRBV6-1 to TRBJ2-7; TRBD1 matches at 9 bases. This TCR derives from a human donor who donated a stem cell graft to a child with Fanconi anemia. This specimen was PBMCs, taken from the stem cell graft. This chain's CDR3 is CASALQGASYEQYF. For the CDR3, the DNA is TGTGCCAGCGCATTACAGGGGGCCTCCTACGAGCAGTACTTC.